The sequence of this T cell receptor beta chain was determined in a study of cytomegalovirus exposure and HLA in healthy donors. Study-wide findings and caveats: Later on, an analysis found that several of the most significant clusters appeared to be linked to common viral pathogens, which included parvovirus B19. A later analysis found TCR association rates differed by HLA locus, highest for DRB1 and lowest for HLA-C.

Trimming cost V 7 bases and J 0 bases; bases outside gene matches: 3. From germline, CDR1 is MNHNS and CDR2 SASEGT. The CDR3 consists of 14 residues. A note on this clone: Its antigen is currently unknown.

Both 60 Vbeta primers and 13 Jbeta primers went into the PCR. Sequencing was performed with immunoSEQ multiplex PCR; in TCRdb, only in-frame clones are kept and a portion is missing. The table has hundreds of thousands of clones, roughly 84% seen once; the top ten hold roughly 0.71%. This TCR was recovered from a boy aged 2-9 years in good health and CMV-seronegative. The material sequenced was PBMCs. The J gene is TRBJ1-1, the V gene TRBV6-1, with TRBD1 matching over 9 bases. CDR3 sequence reads: CASIGQGMNTEAFF. CDR3 coding DNA: TGTGCCAGCATTGGACAGGGGATGAACACTGAAGCTTTCTTT.